These 24 T cell receptor beta chains came from one sample sequenced in a study of blood T cell repertoires in COVID-19. The protocol was immunoSEQ multiplex PCR, while the TCRdb copy is restricted to in-frame clones and leaves out a portion. The data hold about 170,000 clones, with around three quarters observed a single time. The sample comprised PBMCs or T cells enriched from blood (not recorded which). The receptors derive from a woman between 65 and 79 years old in a cohort exposed to, infected with or recovered from COVID-19 (not recorded which).

The V call is TRBV20-1, the J call TRBJ1-1; TRBD1 aligns across 7 bases. The CDR3 extends over 11 amino acids. In germline, CDR1 is DFQATT, CDR2 SNEGSKA (reference sequence). With V trimmed by 3 bases and J by 9 bases, 4 bases remained unmatched. The CDR3 sequence: CSARTGQKAFF. CDR3 in DNA: TGCAGTGCTAGGACAGGGCAGAAAGCTTTCTTT.

This chain joins TRBV10-3 and TRBJ2-1; D might be TRBD2 (6 bases). Germline V lookup: CDR1 ENHRY, CDR2 SYGVKD. V was cut by 2 bases and J by 9 bases, with 11 bases left in between. The CDR3 contains 13 residues. The CDR3 here is CAISEVSTSEQFF. CDR3 nucleotides: TGTGCCATCAGTGAGGTTTCGACTAGTGAGCAGTTCTTC.

The chain couples TRBV28 to TRBJ1-5, with D unresolved. This CDR3 contains 12 residues. Looked up from germline, CDR1 is MDHEN and CDR2 is SYDVKM. Trimming took off 4 bases at V and 6 bases at J, with 7 bases between the two ends. CDR3 region: CASSSGSQPQHF. The CDR3 DNA reads as TGTGCCAGCAGTTCTGGGAGTCAGCCCCAGCATTTT.

The CDR3 DNA reads as TGCGCCAGCAGCCGATACCTCACCGGGACGGGGGTTGGGCAGTACTTC. This translates into CASSRYLTGTGVGQYF. The genes are TRBV4-1 and TRBJ2-7, with D tentatively TRBD2 (6 bases). This CDR3 region has 16 residues. The V gene lost 4 bases and the J gene lost 9 bases, with 25 bases spanning the gap. Germline CDR1 MGHRA, CDR2 YSYEKL.

The V gene is TRBV19, the J gene TRBJ1-5; D call uncertain. The CDR3 totals 13 residues. CDR1 LNHDA and CDR2 SQIVND come from the germline V gene (reference sequence). V shed 7 bases and J shed 5 bases, with 12 bases lying between them. The CDR3 DNA follows: TGTGCCAGTAACAGCAACGGGGATCAGCCCCAGCATTTT. Its translation is CASNSNGDQPQHF.

This chain connects TRBV5-3 to TRBJ2-1, with TRBD2 matching over 8 bases. TRBV5-3 is reported as an ORF; its role is uncertain. This CDR3 is 15 amino acids long. Losses at the gene ends were 5 bases for V and 4 bases for J; bases not matched to a gene: 8. This chain's CDR3 is CARRRAGEMYNEQFF. CDR3 DNA: TGTGCCAGAAGAAGAGCGGGAGAAATGTACAATGAGCAGTTCTTC.

The chain recombines TRBV27 with TRBJ1-1; D perhaps matches TRBD1 (6 bases). V was trimmed by 3 bases and J by 0 bases, leaving 8 bases between them. From germline, CDR1 is MNHEY and CDR2 SMNVEV (reference sequence). The CDR3 spans 14 residues. The CDR3 spells CASSFGGLNTEAFF. CDR3 DNA: TGTGCCAGCAGTTTTGGGGGCCTGAACACTGAAGCTTTCTTT.

The chain links TRBV6-1 to TRBJ1-1; D is perhaps TRBD1 (5 bases). Germline V gene sequence: CDR1 MNHNS, CDR2 SASEGT. The CDR3 extends over 13 amino acids. V was trimmed by 3 bases and J by 5 bases, leaving 10 bases between them. CDR3 coding DNA: TGTGCCAGCAGTGATCAGGGTGGGACTGAAGCTTTCTTT. It encodes CASSDQGGTEAFF.

This clone has only a few counts. Other nucleotide sequences in the sample specify the same CDR3. The genes are TRBV28 and TRBJ2-7; unclear D gene. Trimming cost V 5 bases and J 2 bases, with 10 bases left between them. CDR3 length equals 13 residues. Germline assignment: CDR1 MDHEN and CDR2 SYDVKM. The CDR3 bases are TGTGCCAGCAGTCCCGGGTCCACCTACGAGCAGTACTTC. It encodes CASSPGSTYEQYF.

This clone was counted a few times. The chain couples TRBV2 to TRBJ1-4; TRBD1 might be the D (6 bases). Germline V CDR1 and CDR2: SNHLY, FYNNEI. V lost 3 bases, J lost 7 bases, and 6 bases lay in between. The CDR3 is 12 amino acids. CDR3 coding DNA: TGTGCCAGCAGTGACAGGGGTGAAAAACTGTTTTTT. It yields the protein CASSDRGEKLFF.

This chain uses TRBV18 with TRBJ1-4, with D unresolved. V lost 4 bases, J lost 0 bases, and 9 bases lay in between. Germline-derived CDR1 and CDR2 are KGHSH and LQKENI. The CDR3 totals 15 residues. As DNA, the CDR3 is TGTGCCAGCTCACGAGCTAGTGCAACTAATGAAAAACTGTTTTTT. Translation gives CASSRASATNEKLFF. Combining the CDR3 with reference TRBV18 and TRBJ1-4 gives the whole variable domain NAGVMQNPRHLVRRRGQEARLRCSPMKGHSHVYWYRQLPEEGLKFMVYLQKENIIDESGMPKERFSAEFPKEGPSILRIQQVVRGDSAAYFCASSRASATNEKLFFGSGTQLSVL.

The chain carries TRBV6-5 and TRBJ1-5, with D possibly being TRBD1 (5 bases). CDR1 MNHEY and CDR2 SVGAGI come from the germline V gene. Trimming stripped 6 bases from V and 1 base from J, with 13 bases between. This CDR3 region has 15 residues. CDR3 nucleotide sequence: TGTGCCAGCAGCCCGGGACTCTTGAGCAATCAGCCCCAGCATTTT. It encodes CASSPGLLSNQPQHF.

The genes are TRBV6-6 and TRBJ2-7; the match to TRBD2 covers 7 bases. Germline values: CDR1 MNHNY, CDR2 SVGAGI (reference sequence). The CDR3 is 17 amino acids. After removal of 5 bases from V and 1 base from J, the junction contained 14 bases not matched to a gene. CDR3 sequence reads: CASSPYGQTSRSYEQYF. The CDR3 DNA follows: TGTGCCAGCAGTCCCTACGGCCAGACTAGCCGGTCCTACGAGCAGTACTTC.

The chain links TRBV28 to TRBJ2-7; perhaps TRBD1 as D (8 bases). The V and J ends lost 5 bases and 5 bases respectively, with 19 bases between them. Germline CDR1 and CDR2: MDHEN and SYDVKM. CDR3 size: 15 residues. CDR3 region: CASSPPRTGRDEQYF. CDR3 nucleotides: TGTGCCAGCAGTCCGCCCCGGACAGGGAGGGACGAGCAGTACTTC.

This clone was recorded only once. The gene calls are TRBV27 and TRBJ1-2; D remains ambiguous. The germline V gene has CDR1 MNHEY and CDR2 SMNVEV (reference sequence). The CDR3 spans 13 residues. Trimming stripped 3 bases from V and 8 bases from J, with 13 bases between. CDR3 coding DNA: TGTGCCAGCAGTTTTGGGCCGTTCCTGGGCTACACCTTC. Translated: CASSFGPFLGYTF.

The chain has TRBV14 and TRBJ2-2, with 8 nucleotides matching TRBD2. This CDR3 contains 15 residues. V was clipped by 6 bases and J by 1 base; unmatched bases: 4. From germline, CDR1 is SGHDN and CDR2 FVKESK. The CDR3 loop is CASRLSGKNTGELFF. In nucleotides, the CDR3 is TGTGCCAGCAGACTTAGCGGGAAGAACACCGGGGAGCTGTTTTTT.

This sequence joins TRBV6-5 and TRBJ1-2; the match to TRBD1 covers 9 bases. The J segment lost 7 bases and the V segment lost 1 base, leaving 4 bases of the junction unmatched. CDR3 length: 14 amino acids. Germline values: CDR1 MNHEY, CDR2 SVGAGI. CDR3: CASSYYHRGPGYTF. The CDR3 DNA reads as TGTGCCAGCAGTTACTACCACAGGGGGCCTGGCTACACCTTC.

The J gene is TRBJ1-5, the V gene TRBV5-5; 7 nucleotides agree with TRBD1. There are 16 residues in the CDR3. Trimming took 4 bases from V and 0 from J; bases not matched to a gene: 7. Germline CDR1 is SGHKS and CDR2 is YYEKEE (reference sequence). The DNA of the CDR3 is TGTGCCAGCAGCCCGGGGACAGCTCATAGCAATCAGCCCCAGCATTTT. Amino acids: CASSPGTAHSNQPQHF.

In its sample, this clone was seen a few times. The same CDR3 arises from other DNA sequences in this sample as well. The chain combines TRBV28 with TRBJ1-6; 8 nucleotides align to TRBD1. CDR1 and CDR2 from the germline V gene are MDHEN and SYDVKM. The CDR3 runs 14 residues. V shed 6 bases, J shed 6 bases, and the junction held 4 bases outside the gene matches. The CDR3 coding sequence is TGTGCCAGCAGCTCCGGACAGGGTAATTCACCCCTCCACTTT. Amino acid sequence: CASSSGQGNSPLHF.

The genes are TRBV29-1 and TRBJ2-5; possibly TRBD2 for D (5 bases). The length of the CDR3 is 12 residues. CDR1 and CDR2 from the germline V gene are SQVTM and ANQGSEA. Between the trimmed V and J ends, which lost 6 bases and 4 bases, there was a span of 12 bases. The CDR3 bases are TGCAGCGTGGAGGTGGGGAGAGAGACCCAGTACTTC. Its translation is CSVEVGRETQYF.

V usage is TRBV4-2 and J usage is TRBJ1-1; D is undetermined. Trimming pared 7 bases from V and 0 bases from J, leaving 12 bases between. The CDR3 loop spans 14 amino acids. Germline-derived CDR1 and CDR2 are LGHNA and YNFKEQ. The CDR3 nucleotides are TGTGCCAGCACCCTACATCCGATGAACACTGAAGCTTTCTTT. This translates into CASTLHPMNTEAFF.

The chain couples TRBV9 to TRBJ2-3; TRBD2 agrees at 11 bases. The J segment lost 3 bases and the V segment lost 2 bases, leaving 5 bases of the junction unmatched. This CDR3 spans 16 amino acids. From germline, CDR1 is SGDLS and CDR2 YYNGEE. The CDR3 is CASSVSGRAITDTQYF. CDR3 nucleotides: TGTGCCAGCAGCGTTAGCGGGAGGGCCATTACAGATACGCAGTATTTT.

V is TRBV11-2 and J is TRBJ2-5; 7 positions match TRBD1. The CDR3 totals 15 residues. V trimming: 6 bases; J trimming: 4 bases; junction bases outside the gene matches: 11. The germline CDR1 and CDR2 sequences are SGHAT and FQNNGV. The CDR3 reads CASSRQGLGRETQYF. The CDR3 DNA reads as TGTGCCAGCAGTCGACAGGGATTGGGGCGAGAGACCCAGTACTTC.

The chain carries TRBV24-1 and TRBJ1-2; 7 bases are a match to TRBD1. The length of the CDR3 is 15 residues. Germline CDR1 and CDR2: KGHDR and SFDVKD. V lost 5 bases to trimming and J lost 5 bases; unmatched junction nucleotides: 10. This CDR3 is CATSGPSGQQYGYTF. CDR3 nucleotides: TGTGCCACCAGTGGCCCCTCGGGACAGCAATATGGCTACACCTTC.